Below are 19 T cell receptor beta chains sequenced from a single sample in a study of blood T cell repertoires in COVID-19. The protocol was immunoSEQ multiplex PCR, while the TCRdb copy is restricted to in-frame clones and leaves out a portion. Here the sample spans roughly 150,000 clones, 88% being singletons. Specimen: peripheral blood. The receptors were sampled from a man aged 45-65 years who had recovered from COVID-19.

The genes are TRBV18 and TRBJ2-1; tentatively, D is TRBD1 (6 bases). This CDR3 region has 14 residues. The V and J ends lost 1 base and 5 bases respectively, with 9 bases between them. Per the germline V gene, CDR1 is KGHSH and CDR2 is LQKENI. The DNA of the CDR3 is TGTGCCAGCTCACCACAGGGGGAAAACAATGAGCAGTTCTTC. It encodes CASSPQGENNEQFF.

The chain couples TRBV5-6 to TRBJ2-2, with D maybe TRBD1 (6 bases). CDR3 length: 12 amino acids. The ends were cut back, 3 bases at V and 8 bases at J, with 8 bases in the middle. Germline-derived CDR1 and CDR2 are SGHDT and YYEEEE. This CDR3 is CASSSTGGELFF. The CDR3 nucleotides read TGTGCCAGCAGCTCGACAGGAGGGGAGCTGTTTTTT.

This chain uses TRBV6-2 or TRBV6-3 with TRBJ2-7; TRBD1 matches at 7 bases. With V trimmed by 2 bases and J by 0 bases, 7 bases remained unmatched. This CDR3 spans 16 amino acids. In germline, CDR1 is MNHEY, CDR2 SVGEGT. In DNA form, the CDR3 reads TGTGCCAGCAGTTACCCCACCGGGACAGTCTCCTACGAGCAGTACTTC. Residues: CASSYPTGTVSYEQYF.

CDR3 coding DNA: TGTGCCAGCTCACAGGACAGGGTGGATTCACCCCTCCACTTT. This encodes CASSQDRVDSPLHF. The chain uses TRBV18 and TRBJ1-6, with TRBD1 identical over 8 bases. The junction had 4 bases not matched to a gene; V was cut back by 4 bases and J by 8 bases. CDR1 is KGHSH and CDR2 is LQKENI in the germline V gene. The CDR3 has 14 residues.

V is TRBV5-4 and J is TRBJ2-1; the match to TRBD2 covers 7 bases. This CDR3 is built from 16 residues. Trimming at V came to 4 bases and at J to 5 bases, leaving 12 bases not matched to a gene. The germline gives CDR1 SGHNT, CDR2 YYREEE (reference sequence). The CDR3 loop is CASSLDLGGSHNEQFF. The CDR3, as DNA: TGTGCCAGCAGCCTCGACTTGGGCGGGAGCCACAATGAGCAGTTCTTC.

The chain joins TRBV6-6 to TRBJ2-7; tentative D call: TRBD2 (6 bases). Germline assignment: CDR1 MNHNY and CDR2 SVGAGI (reference sequence). V was pared by 6 bases and J by 0 bases, with 30 bases between. The CDR3 is made up of 20 amino acids. The CDR3 reads CASSAGLFRATSRASYEQYF. In nucleotides, the CDR3 is TGTGCCAGCAGCGCAGGCCTCTTCAGGGCTACTAGCAGGGCCTCCTACGAGCAGTACTTC.

The chain employs TRBV2 and TRBJ2-1; 15 bases match TRBD2. The CDR3 contains 13 residues. V gave up 3 bases and J gave up 16 bases; unmatched junction bases: 4. Germline V gene data show CDR1 as SNHLY and CDR2 as FYNNEI. The CDR3 here is CASSEGLAGGRFF. The CDR3 DNA follows: TGTGCCAGCAGTGAGGGACTAGCGGGGGGACGTTTCTTC. Combining the CDR3 with reference TRBV2 and TRBJ2-1 gives the whole variable domain EPEVTQTPSHQVTQMGQEVILRCVPISNHLYFYWYRQILGQKVEFLVSFYNNEISEKSEIFDDQFSVERPDGSNFTLKIRSTKLEDSAMYFCASSEGLAGGRFFGPGTRLTVL.

The rearrangement uses TRBV18 and TRBJ1-1; 7 bases match TRBD1. CDR1 is KGHSH and CDR2 is LQKENI in the germline V gene. CDR3 length: 15 residues. V shed 6 bases and J 1 base; nucleotides not matched to a gene: 8. The CDR3: CASSPIGTENTEAFF. For the CDR3, the DNA is TGTGCCAGCTCGCCTATCGGGACAGAGAACACTGAAGCTTTCTTT.

This clone has a single count. V and J are TRBV27 and TRBJ1-5; D is possibly TRBD1 (5 bases). Between the trimmed V and J ends, which lost 2 bases and 4 bases, there was a span of 12 bases. The CDR3 sequence is 15 residues long. Germline loops: CDR1 MNHEY, CDR2 SMNVEV (reference sequence). The CDR3 nucleotides read TGTGCCAGCAGTTTAGAGGGCCGGGGGAATCAGCCCCAGCATTTT. Translation: CASSLEGRGNQPQHF.

V and J are TRBV20-1 and TRBJ2-1; D is undetermined. Trimming removed 4 bases from V and 6 bases from J, with 7 bases in between. Germline V gene data show CDR1 as DFQATT and CDR2 as SNEGSKA (reference sequence). The CDR3 spans 11 residues. This CDR3 is CSAITTNEQFF. DNA of the CDR3: TGCAGTGCTATTACTACCAATGAGCAGTTCTTC.

This clone was counted only a few times. J is TRBJ2-2 and V is TRBV7-9, with unresolved D. V was clipped by 1 base and J by 5 bases, with 8 bases between them. Germline V lookup: CDR1 SEHNR, CDR2 FQNEAQ (reference sequence). CDR3 length: 14 residues. The CDR3 DNA sequence: TGTGCCAGCAGCTTAGGGTATGAGACCGGGGAGCTGTTTTTT. Translation: CASSLGYETGELFF.

In DNA, the CDR3 is TGCAGCGTTTCACAGGGAATTAGTGAAAAACTGTTTTTT. The encoded protein is CSVSQGISEKLFF. The chain links TRBV29-1 to TRBJ1-4; TRBD1 is a possible D gene (6 bases). The V end lost 5 bases, the J end lost 7 bases, and 14 bases lay between the germline ends. CDR3 length equals 13 residues. The germline CDR1 and CDR2 sequences are SQVTM and ANQGSEA.

The table lists this clone with a count of one. The J gene is TRBJ1-6, the V gene TRBV13, with D possibly matching TRBD1 (5 bases). V was cut by 7 bases and J by 0 bases, with 13 bases left in between. Germline values: CDR1 PRHDT, CDR2 FYEKMQ (reference sequence). The CDR3 has 16 amino acids. The CDR3 coding sequence is TGTGCCAGCACGCCCGGGGGGGGCTCCTATAATTCACCCCTCCACTTT. Translation: CASTPGGGSYNSPLHF.

The V and J genes are TRBV29-1 and TRBJ2-4, with D maybe TRBD1 (6 bases). The germline V gene has CDR1 SQVTM and CDR2 ANQGSEA. V was pared by 4 bases and J by 6 bases, with 10 bases between. CDR3 length equals 12 residues. CDR3 amino acids: CSVAAGANIQYF. In nucleotides, the CDR3 is TGCAGCGTTGCGGCAGGGGCAAACATTCAGTACTTC.

The rearrangement joins TRBV5-1 to TRBJ1-1; no clear D. Trimming removed 4 bases from V and 5 bases from J, with 12 bases in between. CDR3 size: 13 residues. Germline CDR1 reads SGHRS; CDR2 reads YFSETQ. The CDR3 bases are TGCGCCAGCAGCACGATTCCGGGAACTGAAGCTTTCTTT. Amino acid sequence: CASSTIPGTEAFF.

The chain combines TRBV4-3 with TRBJ2-3; a possible D gene is TRBD2 (6 bases). The CDR3 is 16 amino acids. The V end was cut by 3 bases, the J end by 0 bases, with 13 bases between. The germline V gene has CDR1 LGHNA and CDR2 YSLEER. The CDR3 sequence: CASSQRTGTSTDTQYF. The CDR3 region has the DNA TGCGCCAGCAGCCAGAGAACCGGGACTAGCACAGATACGCAGTATTTT.

V and J are TRBV12-3 or TRBV12-4 and TRBJ2-1, with D maybe TRBD2 (7 bases). V was shortened by 5 bases and J by 7 bases, with 12 bases between the two germline ends. The CDR3 has 13 residues. The chain's CDR3 is CASSPGGVNEQFF. The CDR3, as DNA: TGTGCCAGCAGTCCGGGGGGCGTGAATGAGCAGTTCTTC.

This chain connects TRBV5-1 to TRBJ2-4; 7 positions match TRBD1. The length of the CDR3 is 17 residues. J was trimmed by 1 base and V by 2 bases; bases with no gene match: 9. Germline CDR1 and CDR2: SGHRS and YFSETQ. The CDR3, as DNA: TGCGCCAGCAGCTTCCTAACAGGGGATGTGGCCAAAAACATTCAGTACTTC. Its translation: CASSFLTGDVAKNIQYF.

This chain connects TRBV5-7 to TRBJ1-2, with D unresolved. TRBV5-7 is marked as an open reading frame, function uncertain. The CDR3 consists of 14 residues. V lost 1 base and J lost 4, with 11 bases in between. The CDR3 protein is CASSLYPPGYGYTF. The DNA of the CDR3 is TGTGCCAGCAGCTTGTATCCGCCGGGCTATGGCTACACCTTC.